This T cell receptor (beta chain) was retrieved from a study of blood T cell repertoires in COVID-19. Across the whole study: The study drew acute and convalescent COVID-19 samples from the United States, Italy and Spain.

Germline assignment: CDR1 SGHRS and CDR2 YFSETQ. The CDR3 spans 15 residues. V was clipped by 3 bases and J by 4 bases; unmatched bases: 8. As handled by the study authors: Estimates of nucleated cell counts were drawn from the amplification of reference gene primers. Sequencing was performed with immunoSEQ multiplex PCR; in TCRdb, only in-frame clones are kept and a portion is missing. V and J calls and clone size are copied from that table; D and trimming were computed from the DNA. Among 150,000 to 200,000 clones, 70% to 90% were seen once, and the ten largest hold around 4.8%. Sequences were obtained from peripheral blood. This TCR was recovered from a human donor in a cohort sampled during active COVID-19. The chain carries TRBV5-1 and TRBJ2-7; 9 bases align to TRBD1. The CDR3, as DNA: TGCGCCAGCAGCTGGGGGGACAGGGCGGCATACGAGCAGTACTTC. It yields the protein CASSWGDRAAYEQYF.